These 12 T cell receptor beta chains were sequenced from one sample in a study of T-cell memory formation after mild COVID-19. TCRdb recomputed calls from the 5' RACE reads with MiXCR, one row per CDR3 protein. The sample includes about 540,000 distinct CDR3 sequences, 20% of them seen just once. The source material was PBMCs or a T cell subset sorted from them (not recorded which). These receptors all stem from an adult woman who had mild COVID-19 (a few samples of this study predate the infection). Cell type and time point are not known.

This clonotype was seen a handful of times. This rearrangement joins TRBV24-1 to TRBJ2-1; 16 positions agree with TRBD2. Germline values: CDR1 KGHDR, CDR2 SFDVKD. The V gene end was trimmed by 0 bases and the J gene end by 7 bases; junction bases not matched to a gene: 5. The CDR3 has 18 amino acids. This chain's CDR3 is CATSDLPPGLAGGNEQFF. The CDR3 DNA reads TGTGCCACCAGTGATTTGCCCCCGGGACTAGCGGGAGGGAATGAGCAGTTCTTC.

This clonotype has just a few counts. The V and J genes are TRBV7-9 and TRBJ2-3, with unresolved D. Between the trimmed V and J ends, which lost 2 bases and 2 bases, there was a span of 8 bases. CDR1 is SEHNR, CDR2 FQNEAQ, per germline (reference sequence). CDR3 length: 14 residues. CDR3 coding DNA: TGTGCCAGCAGCTTAATGTCAATCACAGATACGCAGTATTTT. Protein product: CASSLMSITDTQYF. The full variable domain, in which reference TRBV7-9 and TRBJ2-3 provide the parts outside the CDR3, is DTGVSQNPRHKITKRGQNVTFRCDPISEHNRLYWYRQTLGQGPEFLTYFQNEAQLEKSRLLSDRFSAERPKGSFSTLEIQRTEQGDSAMYLCASSLMSITDTQYFGPGTRLTVL.

This clonotype showed up just a few times. This chain connects TRBV5-4 to TRBJ2-5; D uncertain. CDR3 size: 15 residues. The ends were cut back, 7 bases at V and 5 bases at J, with 21 bases in the middle. In germline, CDR1 is SGHNT, CDR2 YYREEE (reference sequence). The chain's CDR3 is CASQPYGRRTETQYF. CDR3 nucleotides: TGTGCCAGCCAACCCTATGGACGGCGTACGGAGACCCAGTACTTC. The whole variable domain, filled in from reference TRBV5-4 and TRBJ2-5, reads ETGVTQSPTHLIKTRGQQVTLRCSSQSGHNTVSWYQQALGQGPQFIFQYYREEENGRGNFPPRFSGLQFPNYSSELNVNALELDDSALYLCASQPYGRRTETQYFGPGTRLLVL.

This sequence joins TRBV6-2 or TRBV6-3 and TRBJ2-1; 8 nucleotides align to TRBD2. The CDR3 sequence is 13 residues long. Germline V gives CDR1 MNHEY, CDR2 SVGEGT. The V segment lost 8 bases and the J segment 4 bases; nucleotides outside the gene matches: 4. Here the CDR3 DNA reads TGTGCCAGCTGGACTAGCATATACAATGAGCAGTTCTTC. Protein sequence: CASWTSIYNEQFF.

This clonotype has only a few counts. The V gene is TRBV7-8, the J gene TRBJ1-2, with a possible D match to TRBD1 (6 bases). Germline V gives CDR1 SGHVS, CDR2 FQNEAQ. Trimming took 0 bases from V and 7 from J, leaving 15 bases between them. The CDR3 extends over 15 amino acids. This chain's CDR3 is CASSLARRGTSGYTF. CDR3 nucleotides: TGTGCCAGCAGCTTAGCGAGGAGGGGGACCAGTGGCTACACCTTC. Full variable domain (rest looked up from reference TRBV7-8 and TRBJ1-2): GAGVSQSPRYKVAKRGQDVALRCDPISGHVSLFWYQQALGQGPEFLTYFQNEAQLDKSGLPSDRFFAERPEGSVSTLKIQRTQQEDSAVYLCASSLARRGTSGYTFGSGTRLTVV.

This chain uses TRBV7-9 with TRBJ2-5; 14 bases align to TRBD2. V lost 5 bases to trimming and J lost 4 bases; unmatched junction nucleotides: 6. The CDR3 covers 16 residues. CDR1 is SEHNR and CDR2 is FQNEAQ in the germline V gene (reference sequence). The CDR3 spells CASSPKGLAGAETQYF. The CDR3 DNA is TGTGCCAGCAGCCCCAAGGGACTAGCGGGAGCAGAGACCCAGTACTTC.

The chain has TRBV12-3 or TRBV12-4 and TRBJ1-2; 11 bases map to TRBD1. V lost 6 bases to trimming and J lost 4 bases; unmatched junction nucleotides: 7. The CDR3 consists of 15 residues. CDR3 amino acids: CASRGQGGLGYGYTF. The CDR3 nucleotides read TGTGCCAGCAGGGGACAGGGGGGGCTAGGCTATGGCTACACCTTC.

The gene calls are TRBV20-1 and TRBJ1-1; D is unresolved. This CDR3 is built from 11 residues. Germline-derived CDR1 and CDR2 are DFQATT and SNEGSKA (reference sequence). The V end was cut by 1 base, the J end by 7 bases, with 7 bases between. This CDR3 is CSARAYGEAFF. The CDR3, as DNA: TGCAGTGCTAGAGCCTACGGTGAAGCTTTCTTT.

The V gene is TRBV20-1, the J gene TRBJ2-3, with D maybe TRBD2 (5 bases). The V and J ends lost 5 bases and 0 bases respectively, with 15 bases between them. The CDR3 contains 15 residues. Germline loops: CDR1 DFQATT, CDR2 SNEGSKA (reference sequence). CDR3 residues: CSAPRGTASTDTQYF. Written as DNA, the CDR3 is TGCAGTGCTCCTCGGGGTACTGCTAGCACAGATACGCAGTATTTT.

This clonotype was seen only a few times. CDR3 nucleotide sequence: TGTGCCAGCAGTCCGGACACCCTCCCGGGGCATACGCAGTATTTT. This translates into CASSPDTLPGHTQYF. V is TRBV12-3 or TRBV12-4 and J is TRBJ2-3; the D call may be TRBD1 or TRBD2 (5 bases each). The CDR3 has 15 amino acids. Trimming cost V 5 bases and J 7 bases, with 19 bases left between them.

The chain uses TRBV7-8 and TRBJ2-2, with 8 bases aligning to TRBD2. This CDR3 contains 15 residues. CDR1 is SGHVS and CDR2 is FQNEAQ in the germline V gene. V shed 8 bases, J shed 3 bases, and the junction held 8 bases outside the gene matches. The CDR3 protein is CASGTTSVDTGELFF. DNA for the CDR3: TGTGCCAGCGGGACGACTAGCGTAGACACCGGGGAGCTGTTTTTT.

V is TRBV6-1 and J is TRBJ2-7; D is perhaps TRBD2 (5 bases). The V end was cut by 3 bases, the J end by 4 bases, with 13 bases between. The length of the CDR3 is 14 residues. CDR1 and CDR2 from the germline V gene are MNHNS and SASEGT. CDR3 in amino acids: CASSDLDGGYEQYF. CDR3 coding DNA: TGTGCCAGCAGTGATTTGGACGGCGGGTACGAGCAGTACTTC.